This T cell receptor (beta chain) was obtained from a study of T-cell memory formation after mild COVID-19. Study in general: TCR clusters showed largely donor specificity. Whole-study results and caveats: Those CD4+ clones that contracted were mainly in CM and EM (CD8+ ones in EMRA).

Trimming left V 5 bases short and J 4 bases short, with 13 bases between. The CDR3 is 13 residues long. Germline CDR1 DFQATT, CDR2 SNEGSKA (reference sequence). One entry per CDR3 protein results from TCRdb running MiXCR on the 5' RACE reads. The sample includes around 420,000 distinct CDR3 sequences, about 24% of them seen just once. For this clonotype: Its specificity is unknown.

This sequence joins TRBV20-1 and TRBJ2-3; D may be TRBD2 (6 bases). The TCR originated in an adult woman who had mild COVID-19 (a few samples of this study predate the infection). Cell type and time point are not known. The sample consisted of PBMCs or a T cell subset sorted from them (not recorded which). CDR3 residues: CSALSGTPDTQYF. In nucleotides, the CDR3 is TGCAGTGCTTTATCCGGGACTCCAGATACGCAGTATTTT.